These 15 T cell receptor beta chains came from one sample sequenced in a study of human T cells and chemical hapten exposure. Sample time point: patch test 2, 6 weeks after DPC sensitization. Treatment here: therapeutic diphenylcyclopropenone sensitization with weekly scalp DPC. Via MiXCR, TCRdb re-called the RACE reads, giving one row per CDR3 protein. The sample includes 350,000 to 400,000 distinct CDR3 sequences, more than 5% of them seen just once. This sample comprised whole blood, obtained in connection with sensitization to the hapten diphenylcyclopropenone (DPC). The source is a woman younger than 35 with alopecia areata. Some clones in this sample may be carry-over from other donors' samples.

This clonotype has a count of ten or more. Written as DNA, the CDR3 is TGTGCCAGCAGTTCTATATCACCCCTCCACTTT. It encodes CASSSISPLHF. V is TRBV6-2 or TRBV6-3 and J is TRBJ1-6; D gene ambiguous. This CDR3 is built from 11 residues. V shed 4 bases and J shed 10 bases, with 5 bases lying between them. The germline V gene encodes CDR1 MNHEY and CDR2 SVGEGT.

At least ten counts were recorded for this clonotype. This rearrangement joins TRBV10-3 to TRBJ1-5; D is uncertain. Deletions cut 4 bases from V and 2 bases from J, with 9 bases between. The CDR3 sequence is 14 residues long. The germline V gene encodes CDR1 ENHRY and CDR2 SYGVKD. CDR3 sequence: CAISAGGGNQPQHF. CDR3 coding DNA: TGTGCCATCAGTGCTGGTGGAGGCAATCAGCCCCAGCATTTT.

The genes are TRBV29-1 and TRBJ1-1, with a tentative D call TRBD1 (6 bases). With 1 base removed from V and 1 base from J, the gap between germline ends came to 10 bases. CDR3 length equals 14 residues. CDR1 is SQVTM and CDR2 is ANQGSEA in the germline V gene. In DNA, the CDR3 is TGCAGCGTTGAAGTCGTGACAGGGAACACTGAAGCTTTCTTT. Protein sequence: CSVEVVTGNTEAFF.

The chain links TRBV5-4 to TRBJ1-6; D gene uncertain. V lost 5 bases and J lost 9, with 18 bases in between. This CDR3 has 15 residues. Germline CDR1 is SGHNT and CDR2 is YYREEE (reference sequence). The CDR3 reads CASSHPDRAGSPLHF. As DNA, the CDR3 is TGTGCCAGCAGTCACCCGGATAGGGCGGGTTCACCCCTCCACTTT.

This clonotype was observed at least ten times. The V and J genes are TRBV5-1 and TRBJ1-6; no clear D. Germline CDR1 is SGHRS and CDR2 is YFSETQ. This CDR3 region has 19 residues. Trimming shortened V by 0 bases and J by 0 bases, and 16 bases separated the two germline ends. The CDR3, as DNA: TGCGCCAGCAGCTTGGGTGAGATCGCGGGGAGCTCCTATAATTCACCCCTCCACTTT. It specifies CASSLGEIAGSSYNSPLHF.

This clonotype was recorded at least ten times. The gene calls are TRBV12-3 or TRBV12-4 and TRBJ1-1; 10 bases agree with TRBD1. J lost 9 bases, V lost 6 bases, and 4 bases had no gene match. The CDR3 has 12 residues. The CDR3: CASREDRGKAFF. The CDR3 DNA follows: TGTGCCAGCAGAGAGGACAGGGGGAAAGCTTTCTTT.

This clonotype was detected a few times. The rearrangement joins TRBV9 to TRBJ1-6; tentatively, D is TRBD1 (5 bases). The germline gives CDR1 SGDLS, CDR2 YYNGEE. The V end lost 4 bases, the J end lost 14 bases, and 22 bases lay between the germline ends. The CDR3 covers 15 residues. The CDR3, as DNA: TGTGCCAGCAGCTCCGGGTTTGGGGGTTTAACAACCCTCCACTTT. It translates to CASSSGFGGLTTLHF. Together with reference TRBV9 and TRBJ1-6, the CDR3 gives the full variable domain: DSGVTQTPKHLITATGQRVTLRCSPRSGDLSVYWYQQSLDQGLQFLIQYYNGEERAKGNILERFSAQQFPDLHSELNLSSLELGDSALYFCASSSGFGGLTTLHFGNGTRLTVT.

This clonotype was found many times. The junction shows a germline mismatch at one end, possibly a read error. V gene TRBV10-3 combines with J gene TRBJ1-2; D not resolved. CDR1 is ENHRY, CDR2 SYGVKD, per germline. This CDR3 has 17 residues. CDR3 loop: CAISKLPPESTNYAYTF. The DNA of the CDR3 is TGTGCCATCAGTAAACTGCCGCCCGAAAGTACCAACTATGCCTACACCTTC.

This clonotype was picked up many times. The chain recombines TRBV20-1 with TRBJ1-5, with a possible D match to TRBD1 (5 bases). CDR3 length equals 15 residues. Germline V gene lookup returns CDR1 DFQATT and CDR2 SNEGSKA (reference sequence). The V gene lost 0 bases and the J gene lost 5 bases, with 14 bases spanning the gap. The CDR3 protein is CSARDAGRADQPQHF. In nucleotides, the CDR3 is TGCAGTGCTAGAGATGCAGGGAGGGCTGATCAGCCCCAGCATTTT.

The CDR3 is CSVPGTATGELFF. CDR3 sequence (DNA): TGCAGCGTTCCCGGGACAGCCACCGGGGAGCTGTTTTTT. J is TRBJ2-2 and V is TRBV29-1, with 7 bases lining up with TRBD1. The germline CDR1 and CDR2 sequences are SQVTM and ANQGSEA. This CDR3 region has 13 residues. V dropped 5 bases and J dropped 4; count of bases not matched to a gene: 4.

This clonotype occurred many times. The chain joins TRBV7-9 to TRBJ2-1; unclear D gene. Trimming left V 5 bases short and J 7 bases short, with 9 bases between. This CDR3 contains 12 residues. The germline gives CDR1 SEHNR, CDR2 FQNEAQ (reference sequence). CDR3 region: CASSPAGNEQFF. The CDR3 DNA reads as TGTGCCAGCAGCCCCGCCGGGAATGAGCAGTTCTTC.

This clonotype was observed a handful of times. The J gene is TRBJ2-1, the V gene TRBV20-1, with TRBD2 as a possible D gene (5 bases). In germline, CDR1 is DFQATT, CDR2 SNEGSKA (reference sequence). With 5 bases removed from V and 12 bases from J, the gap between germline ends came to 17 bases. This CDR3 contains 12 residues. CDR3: CSASGLAGTQFF. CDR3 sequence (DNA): TGCAGTGCTTCCGGGTTGGCGGGCACGCAGTTCTTC.

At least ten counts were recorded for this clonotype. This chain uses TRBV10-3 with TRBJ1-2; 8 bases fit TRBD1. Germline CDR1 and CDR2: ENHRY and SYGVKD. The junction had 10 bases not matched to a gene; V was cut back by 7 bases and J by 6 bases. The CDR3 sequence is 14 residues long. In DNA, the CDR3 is TGTGCCATCAACCCCGGGACAGGCGGTGATGGCTACACCTTC. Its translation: CAINPGTGGDGYTF.

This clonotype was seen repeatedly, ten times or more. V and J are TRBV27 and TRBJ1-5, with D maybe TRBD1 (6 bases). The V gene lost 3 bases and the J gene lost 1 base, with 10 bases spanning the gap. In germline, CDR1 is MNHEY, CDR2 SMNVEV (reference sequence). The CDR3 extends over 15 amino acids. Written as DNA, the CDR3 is TGTGCCAGCAGTTTGGGGGCTGGAAGCAATCAGCCCCAGCATTTT. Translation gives CASSLGAGSNQPQHF.

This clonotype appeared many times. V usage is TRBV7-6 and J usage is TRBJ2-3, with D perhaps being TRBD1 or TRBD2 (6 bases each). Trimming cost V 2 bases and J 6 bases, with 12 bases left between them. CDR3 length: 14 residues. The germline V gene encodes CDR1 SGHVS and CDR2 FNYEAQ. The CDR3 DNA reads TGTGCCAGCAGCTTAAATCCGGGGGCCGATACGCAGTATTTT. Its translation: CASSLNPGADTQYF.